This TCR beta chain was profiled in a study of cytomegalovirus exposure and HLA in healthy donors. The PCR made use of 60 Vbeta and 13 Jbeta primers. Method: immunoSEQ multiplex PCR; TCRdb's copy keeps in-frame clones and lacks some. The sample carries about 130,000 clones, approximately 71% recorded once. V was clipped by 7 bases and J by 2 bases, with 12 bases between them. Germline CDR1 is MDHEN and CDR2 is SYDVKM. This CDR3 spans 14 amino acids. The receptor was isolated from a man aged 25 to 45 in good health and CMV-seronegative. Sequenced sample: PBMCs. V usage is TRBV28 and J usage is TRBJ2-1; weak D call: TRBD2 (6 bases). CDR3 region: CASTVSGPYNEQFF. The CDR3 DNA follows: TGTGCCAGCACGGTTAGCGGTCCCTACAATGAGCAGTTCTTC.